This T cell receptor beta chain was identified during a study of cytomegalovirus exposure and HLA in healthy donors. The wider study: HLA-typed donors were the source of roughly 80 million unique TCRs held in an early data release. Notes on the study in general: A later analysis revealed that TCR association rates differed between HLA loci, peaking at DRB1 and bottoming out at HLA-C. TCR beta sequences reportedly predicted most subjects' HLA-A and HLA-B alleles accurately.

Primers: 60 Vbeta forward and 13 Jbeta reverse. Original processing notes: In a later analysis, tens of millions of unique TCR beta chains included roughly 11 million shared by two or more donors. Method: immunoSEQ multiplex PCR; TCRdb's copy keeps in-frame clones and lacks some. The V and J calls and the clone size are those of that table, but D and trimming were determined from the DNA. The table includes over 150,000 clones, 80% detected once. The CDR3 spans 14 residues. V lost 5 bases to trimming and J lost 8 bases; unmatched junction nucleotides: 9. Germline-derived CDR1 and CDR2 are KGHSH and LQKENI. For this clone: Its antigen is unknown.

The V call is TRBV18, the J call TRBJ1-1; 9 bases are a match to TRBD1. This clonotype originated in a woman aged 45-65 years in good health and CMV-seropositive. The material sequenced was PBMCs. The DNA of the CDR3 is TGTGCCAGCTCAACCCGGACAGGGGAAGGAGAAGCTTTCTTT. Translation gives CASSTRTGEGEAFF.